This T cell receptor (beta chain) emerged from a study of OX40 agonist ivuxolimab in advanced cancers. General notes on the study: Ivuxolimab was an agonistic, fully human IgG2 monoclonal antibody directed against OX40 (CD134), a costimulatory receptor. Peripheral TCRbeta sequencing was intended to test whether TCR sequence diversity was altered and clonal T-cell expansion was caused by ivuxolimab. Intravenous ivuxolimab was administered to patients every 2 weeks at six dose levels: 0.01, 0.1, 0.3, 1.5, 3 and 10 mg/kg. The paper describes the monotherapy dose-escalation part (N ≈ 52 patients) of the phase I trial of ivuxolimab. Among the approximately 50 dose-escalation patients, 19 had hepatocellular carcinoma, roughly 15 melanoma, 9 renal cell carcinoma and 9 head and neck cancer. Prior anti-PD-1, anti-PD-L1 or anti-CTLA-4 therapy was permitted, and checkpoint inhibitors had been received by roughly two fifths of dose-escalation patients. A male proportion of around 83% and a mean age of around 60 years, ranging from about 23 to 90, were recorded for the dose-escalation cohort. Partial responses occurred in three dose-escalation patients, of whom one had hepatocellular carcinoma and two had cutaneous melanoma. Points the paper makes about the study in general: Low levels of normalized T-cell clonal expansion were also seen in some nonresponding patients. Antigen specificity was not determined for the clonally expanded peripheral T cells. In the 0.1-3.0 mg/kg groups, partial responders were among the patients with the lowest normalized peripheral clonal expansion, particularly in CD8+ T cells. On average, CD8+ T cells showed more expanded clones than CD4+ T cells after ivuxolimab. At doses of 0.1 to 3.0 mg/kg, clonal expansion of both CD4+ and CD8+ blood T cells was observed from baseline to week 6.

Remarks on this clone: No cognate antigen has been identified for it. No qualities accompany the bases; no much larger clone lies one base away.

For sequencing of the TCRbeta CDR3 region, genomic DNA was extracted from the sorted cells. TCRbeta CDR3 regions were sequenced using the immunoSEQ Assay. TCRdb mirrors the immuneACCESS table, restricted to in-frame sequences. Some clones are absent from its copies; in checked studies, under half trace to an unresolved V gene, and the reason for the others is unknown. This sample gives fewer than 120,000 clones in total; roughly 87% of them show up just once. The ten top clones hold 0.25% to 0.3% of the sample. V is reduced by 0 bases and J by 4 bases, leaving a spacing of 6 bases between them. The CDR1 and CDR2 encoded by the germline V gene (reference sequence) are LNHDA and SQIVND. The cysteine opens and the phenylalanine closes a CDR3 of 13 amino acids. Kept here is only the CDR3 DNA, which spans 39 bases and is read in frame from base 1. Patients with autoimmune disease history or receiving systemic immunosuppression were excluded from the trial. Peripheral blood for TCR sequencing was collected from all dose cohorts at baseline, on cycle 4 day 1, and on cycle 7 day 1. The samples were drawn from a first-in-human, open-label, multicenter phase I dose-escalation trial of ivuxolimab. Adults with locally advanced or metastatic head and neck squamous cell, hepatocellular, melanoma or renal cell carcinoma were enrolled in the trial. CD4+ and CD8+ T cells were sorted separately from peripheral blood before TCR sequencing.

The source was CD4+ or CD8+ T cells sorted from blood, collected in a trial of the OX40 agonist ivuxolimab. This chain is built from TRBV19 and TRBJ1-2, with the D gene uncertain. This receptor was taken from an adult with an advanced solid tumor such as melanoma, head and neck, liver or kidney cancer. Read as DNA, the sequence is TGTGCCAGTAGTATAGACCGGACCTATGGCTACACCTTC. The encoded protein is CASSIDRTYGYTF.